This TCR beta chain is from a study of neurological immune-mediated disorders (dated by TCRdb to between 2018 and 2021). For the wider study: Among the roughly 34 multiple sclerosis patients, relapsing-remitting MS was present in some 31 and secondary progressive MS was present in 3. Using UMI-based sequencing, the study compared peripheral blood TCR-beta repertoires from patients with HTLV-I-associated myelopathy (HAM/TSP), patients with multiple sclerosis, and healthy controls. Alongside PBMC samples, the set of about 100 TCR-beta libraries contained longitudinal samples, technical triplicates, and paired CD4+ and CD8+ T-cell subsets that had been sorted. Of the approximately 66 subjects in the cohort, about 14 were HAM/TSP patients, some 35 were multiple sclerosis patients, and about 20 were healthy controls.

On the study overall, not on this receptor specifically: In phylogenetic analysis, the repertoires of 18 of 34 MS patients grouped into a cluster of related CDR3 sequences, which suggests a possible signature at the repertoire level. The MS cluster was not associated with any clinical or MRI features, and the authors stated that larger cohorts are needed. TCR clonal expansion was highest in HAM/TSP patients and lowest in MS patients, with MS patients falling below even healthy controls. No identical CDR3 amino acid sequences were shared among expanded clones across subjects, suggesting private TCR-beta repertoires in all groups.

This clonotype was observed at least ten times. Its binding antigen is unknown. It has no much larger one-base neighbor in the sample; base qualities were not kept. cDNA synthesis used template-switch 5'RACE with a primer carrying a 10-nucleotide random unique molecular identifier tagging each TCR transcript. Over 160 million TCR-beta sequences, covering 15-18 subjects, were produced in each sequencing run. The RNeasy kit was used to extract total RNA. The KAPA Real-time Library Amplification kit was used to amplify TCR-beta VDJ regions with primers targeting the TCR constant region and the 5'RACE anchor. A first PCR added sample indexes and Illumina adaptors, and a second PCR then raised library yield. The roughly 650 bp TCR product was size-selected on a 2% E-gel SizeSelection system after Ampure bead purification. Before pooling, library quality was checked on a Bioanalyzer, concentration was measured with Qubit, and libraries were quantified with the Kapa Library Quantification kit. An Illumina HiSeq 2500 was used to sequence the libraries paired-end at 2 x 150 bp. To increase sequence diversity, about 25-30% phiX was spiked into each library pool. The original pipeline was this. The quality-filtered reads were processed with the UMI-based MiGEC pipeline, whose error correction step removed more than 90% of the raw TCR sequences. IMGT germline references were used for alignment of VDJ genes, and clonotypes were defined by a unique CDR3 amino acid sequence together with V-J genes. Clonal expansion, Shannon diversity and CDR3 relatedness were evaluated with VDJtools (CalcPairwiseDistances, ClusterSamples), while phylogenetic trees were built in CLCbio workbench. Using coefficient-of-variation modelling across technical triplicates, the study counted a clone as expanded if it had at least 8 unique UMIs. TCRdb took the public reads, trimmed them with fastp at Q25, ran MiXCR for clone calling and kept in-frame beta chains. Each record represents a unique CDR3 protein, reported with the most common genes and DNA among its rows. None of the V and J calls come from the authors' own analysis; TCRdb made them. The sample yields 70,000 or so distinct CDR3 sequences; 4% to 6% were counted once. The ten most abundant clones make up approximately 2.8% of the sample.

Libraries from unsorted PBMCs were made from 2 million PBMCs kept in RNAlater at -80 degrees C until RNA extraction. Multiple sclerosis patients were enrolled in a US clinical protocol under which disease progression was evaluated by magnetic resonance imaging. Peripheral blood was subjected to Ficoll-Hypaque density gradient centrifugation to isolate PBMCs, which were then cryopreserved in liquid nitrogen. The sequenced material came from PBMCs. This TCR derives from a woman in her 30s with multiple sclerosis.

The encoded CDR3 is CASSGGQSNSPLHF. The nucleotides read TGCGCCAGCAGCGGGGGACAGAGTAATTCACCCCTCCACTTT. The chain is made from TRBV5-1 and TRBJ1-6, and TRBD1 matches 7 of the central bases. CDR1 and CDR2 are drawn from the germline V gene: SGHRS, YFSETQ. From the cysteine through the phenylalanine, the CDR3 covers 14 amino acids. Only CDR3 DNA remains: 42 bases, in frame from the first base. Here V drops 4 bases and J drops 6 bases, and the junction holds 4 bases not matched to any gene. The entire variable domain, with the stretches around the CDR3 drawn from the reference TRBV5-1 and TRBJ1-6 proteins, is KAGVTQTPRYLIKTRGQQVTLSCSPISGHRSVSWYQQTPGQGLQFLFEYFSETQRNKGNFPGRFSGRQFSNSRSEMNVSTLELGDSALYLCASSGGQSNSPLHFGNGTRLTVT.